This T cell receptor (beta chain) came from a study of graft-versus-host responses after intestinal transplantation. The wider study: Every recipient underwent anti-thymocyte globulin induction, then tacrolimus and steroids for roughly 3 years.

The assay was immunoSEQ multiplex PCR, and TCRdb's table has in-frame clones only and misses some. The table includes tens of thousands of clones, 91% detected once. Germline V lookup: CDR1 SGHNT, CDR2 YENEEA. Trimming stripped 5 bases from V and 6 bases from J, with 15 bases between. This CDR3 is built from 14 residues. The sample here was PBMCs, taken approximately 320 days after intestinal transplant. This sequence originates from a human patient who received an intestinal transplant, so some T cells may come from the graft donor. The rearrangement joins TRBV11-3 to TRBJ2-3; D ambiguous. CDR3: CASSPGPHVDTQYF. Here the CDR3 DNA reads TGTGCCAGCAGCCCGGGCCCTCACGTGGATACGCAGTATTTT.